This is a list of T cell receptor beta chains from one sample in a study of neoadjuvant nivolumab and ipilimumab in lung cancer. Only in-frame clones appear in the TCRdb table, and some are missing; sequencing was by immunoSEQ multiplex PCR. The sample contains about 17,000 clones, approximately 76% of which appear only once. The sequenced sample was tumor tissue, obtained after neoadjuvant nivolumab, alone or with ipilimumab, at or shortly before surgery. All receptors come from an adult with non-small cell lung cancer. Both conserved end residues are part of each CDR3. D genes are given only for firm matches. Rows give clone size only sometimes, using once, few, many, or a class for an expanded clone.

j_gene: TRBJ1-4
d_gene: NA
v_gene: TRBV5-6
abundance: few
CDR3aa: CASSWDVDEKLFF
CDR3nt: TGTGCCAGCAGTTGGGACGTTGATGAAAAACTGTTTTTT

j_gene: TRBJ2-3
d_gene: NA
v_gene: TRBV11-2
abundance: NA
CDR3aa: CASSLPGTLGGQYF
CDR3nt: TGTGCCAGCAGCTTGCCAGGGACCTTGGGGGGGCAGTATTTT

j_gene: TRBJ1-2
d_gene: TRBD1
v_gene: TRBV5-6
abundance: NA
CDR3aa: CASSSRQGEEGYTF
CDR3nt: TGTGCCAGCAGCTCAAGACAGGGGGAGGAGGGCTACACCTTC

j_gene: TRBJ1-2
d_gene: NA
v_gene: TRBV19
abundance: NA
CDR3aa: CASSYRERAGGYTF
CDR3nt: TGTGCCAGTAGTTACAGGGAAAGGGCTGGAGGCTACACCTTC

j_gene: TRBJ2-7
d_gene: TRBD1
v_gene: TRBV14
abundance: NA
CDR3aa: CASSQHTTGGEQYF
CDR3nt: TGTGCCAGCAGCCAACATACCACAGGGGGCGAGCAGTACTTC

j_gene: TRBJ1-1
d_gene: NA
v_gene: TRBV19
abundance: NA
CDR3aa: CASSIRADGAEAFF
CDR3nt: TGTGCCAGTAGTATACGGGCGGACGGCGCTGAAGCTTTCTTT

j_gene: TRBJ2-3
d_gene: NA
v_gene: TRBV7-8
abundance: NA
CDR3aa: CASSSTNPSTDTQYF
CDR3nt: TGTGCCAGCAGCTCGACTAATCCTAGCACAGATACGCAGTATTTT

j_gene: TRBJ2-7
d_gene: NA
v_gene: TRBV6-5
abundance: NA
CDR3aa: CASRPSAQGIYEQYF
CDR3nt: TGTGCCAGCAGACCCTCAGCCCAGGGAATCTACGAGCAGTACTTC

j_gene: TRBJ1-2
d_gene: NA
v_gene: TRBV5-4
abundance: NA
CDR3aa: CASSLTGQKMGGYTF
CDR3nt: TGTGCCAGCAGCTTGACAGGGCAGAAGATGGGTGGCTACACCTTC

j_gene: TRBJ1-1
d_gene: NA
v_gene: TRBV7-2
abundance: NA
CDR3aa: CASSFTGNTEAFF
CDR3nt: TGTGCCAGCAGCTTTACAGGGAACACTGAAGCTTTCTTT

j_gene: TRBJ1-2
d_gene: NA
v_gene: TRBV6-1
abundance: NA
CDR3aa: CASSSRTEQGYTF
CDR3nt: TGTGCCAGCAGTTCACGGACGGAGCAGGGCTACACCTTC

j_gene: TRBJ2-3
d_gene: TRBD2
v_gene: TRBV4-2
abundance: NA
CDR3aa: CASSQDGAGGGLSSTDTQYF
CDR3nt: TGTGCCAGCAGCCAAGACGGGGCGGGGGGTGGCCTGTCTAGCACAGATACGCAGTATTTT

j_gene: TRBJ2-5
d_gene: NA
v_gene: TRBV4-1
abundance: once
CDR3aa: CASSQGVQETQYF
CDR3nt: TGCGCCAGCAGCCAAGGAGTCCAAGAGACCCAGTACTTC

j_gene: TRBJ1-3
d_gene: TRBD1
v_gene: TRBV11-3
abundance: NA
CDR3aa: CASSQGTGGNTIYF
CDR3nt: TGTGCCAGCAGCCAAGGGACAGGAGGAAACACCATATATTTT

j_gene: TRBJ1-3
d_gene: TRBD1
v_gene: TRBV9
abundance: NA
CDR3aa: CASMAGGSGNTIYF
CDR3nt: TGTGCCAGCATGGCAGGGGGTAGTGGAAACACCATATATTTT

j_gene: TRBJ2-1
d_gene: TRBD2
v_gene: TRBV10-3
abundance: NA
CDR3aa: CAISGSGGATVNEQFF
CDR3nt: TGTGCCATCAGTGGTAGCGGGGGGGCCACCGTCAATGAGCAGTTCTTC

j_gene: TRBJ2-3
d_gene: NA
v_gene: TRBV19
abundance: NA
CDR3aa: CASSIAGAQLNTQYF
CDR3nt: TGTGCCAGTAGTATCGCCGGGGCTCAACTCAATACGCAGTATTTT

j_gene: TRBJ1-5
d_gene: NA
v_gene: TRBV6-1
abundance: NA
CDR3aa: CASSEEARPQHF
CDR3nt: TGTGCCAGCAGTGAAGAGGCTCGGCCCCAGCATTTT

j_gene: TRBJ1-1
d_gene: TRBD1
v_gene: TRBV5-1
abundance: few
CDR3aa: CASSLRGEGAGGAVTEAFF
CDR3nt: TGCGCCAGCAGCTTACGCGGGGAGGGGGCAGGGGGCGCAGTCACTGAAGCTTTCTTT

j_gene: TRBJ1-5
d_gene: TRBD1
v_gene: TRBV29-1
abundance: NA
CDR3aa: CSVRTGENQPQHF
CDR3nt: TGCAGCGTTAGGACAGGGGAGAATCAGCCCCAGCATTTT

j_gene: TRBJ2-7
d_gene: TRBD1
v_gene: TRBV6-5
abundance: NA
CDR3aa: CASGDRGEEQYF
CDR3nt: TGTGCCAGCGGGGACAGGGGGGAAGAGCAGTACTTC

j_gene: TRBJ1-2
d_gene: NA
v_gene: TRBV18
abundance: NA
CDR3aa: CASSPTGAYYGYTF
CDR3nt: TGTGCCAGCTCACCAACGGGGGCCTACTATGGCTACACCTTC

j_gene: TRBJ2-6
d_gene: NA
v_gene: TRBV5-8
abundance: NA
CDR3aa: CANPLTGANVLTF
CDR3nt: TGTGCCAACCCGCTAACTGGGGCCAACGTCCTGACTTTC

j_gene: TRBJ2-3
d_gene: NA
v_gene: TRBV7-2
abundance: NA
CDR3aa: CASSLMPGGPITDTQYF
CDR3nt: TGTGCCAGCAGCTTAATGCCGGGCGGACCGATAACAGATACGCAGTATTTT

j_gene: TRBJ2-1
d_gene: TRBD2
v_gene: TRBV7-8
abundance: NA
CDR3aa: CASSLPGLAGSEQFF
CDR3nt: TGTGCCAGCAGCTTACCGGGACTAGCGGGTAGTGAGCAGTTCTTC

j_gene: TRBJ1-6
d_gene: TRBD1
v_gene: TRBV19
abundance: NA
CDR3aa: CASSGTGFNSPLHF
CDR3nt: TGTGCCAGTTCCGGGACAGGGTTTAATTCACCCCTCCACTTT

j_gene: TRBJ2-5
d_gene: NA
v_gene: TRBV11-2
abundance: NA
CDR3aa: CASSDGGGGPRETQYF
CDR3nt: TGTGCCAGCAGCGACGGGGGCGGGGGACCGAGAGAGACCCAGTACTTC

j_gene: TRBJ1-1
d_gene: TRBD1
v_gene: TRBV6-1
abundance: NA
CDR3aa: CASSGDRGTEAFF
CDR3nt: TGTGCCAGCAGTGGCGACAGGGGCACTGAAGCTTTCTTT

j_gene: TRBJ1-4
d_gene: NA
v_gene: TRBV18
abundance: few
CDR3aa: CASSPPGEKLFF
CDR3nt: TGTGCCAGCTCACCACCGGGAGAAAAACTGTTTTTT

j_gene: TRBJ1-2
d_gene: NA
v_gene: TRBV5-4
abundance: NA
CDR3aa: CASSLALTGFNYGYTF
CDR3nt: TGTGCCAGCAGCTTGGCCCTAACAGGGTTCAACTATGGCTACACCTTC

j_gene: TRBJ1-2
d_gene: NA
v_gene: TRBV14
abundance: NA
CDR3aa: CASSQDLSGINYGYTF
CDR3nt: TGTGCCAGCAGCCAAGACTTATCCGGGATTAACTATGGCTACACCTTC

j_gene: TRBJ1-1
d_gene: NA
v_gene: TRBV30
abundance: NA
CDR3aa: CACGPNTEAFF
CDR3nt: TGTGCCTGTGGCCCGAACACTGAAGCTTTCTTT

j_gene: TRBJ2-1
d_gene: TRBD1
v_gene: TRBV4-2
abundance: NA
CDR3aa: CASSQAGTDNEQFF
CDR3nt: TGTGCCAGCAGCCAAGCCGGGACAGACAATGAGCAGTTCTTC

j_gene: TRBJ2-2
d_gene: NA
v_gene: TRBV9
abundance: NA
CDR3aa: CASSGSSGELFF
CDR3nt: TGTGCCAGCAGCGGGAGTTCCGGGGAGCTGTTTTTT

j_gene: TRBJ2-2
d_gene: NA
v_gene: TRBV6-5
abundance: few
CDR3aa: CASSSGPYTGELFF
CDR3nt: TGTGCCAGCAGTTCCGGCCCGTACACCGGGGAGCTGTTTTTT

j_gene: TRBJ2-2
d_gene: NA
v_gene: TRBV29-1
abundance: NA
CDR3aa: CSVAGTHSQGELFF
CDR3nt: TGCAGCGTTGCCGGGACTCACTCCCAGGGGGAGCTGTTTTTT

j_gene: TRBJ1-1
d_gene: NA
v_gene: TRBV25-1
abundance: NA
CDR3aa: CASSDWSGNTEAFF
CDR3nt: TGTGCCAGCAGTGATTGGTCAGGGAACACTGAAGCTTTCTTT

j_gene: TRBJ1-2
d_gene: NA
v_gene: TRBV5-6
abundance: NA
CDR3aa: CASSPWADRIYGYTF
CDR3nt: TGTGCCAGCAGCCCCTGGGCAGACCGTATCTATGGCTACACCTTC

j_gene: TRBJ2-7
d_gene: NA
v_gene: TRBV5-1
abundance: NA
CDR3aa: CASSSPAGEQYF
CDR3nt: TGCGCCAGCAGCTCGCCGGCGGGCGAGCAGTACTTC

j_gene: TRBJ2-7
d_gene: NA
v_gene: TRBV2
abundance: NA
CDR3aa: CASSPGTLPGYEQYF
CDR3nt: TGTGCCAGCAGTCCCGGGACCTTACCGGGCTACGAGCAGTACTTC

j_gene: TRBJ2-3
d_gene: NA
v_gene: TRBV4-2
abundance: NA
CDR3aa: CASSQETSPRTDTQYF
CDR3nt: TGTGCCAGCAGCCAAGAAACTAGCCCCCGCACAGATACGCAGTATTTT

j_gene: TRBJ2-3
d_gene: NA
v_gene: TRBV5-1
abundance: NA
CDR3aa: CASRDQGSTDTQYF
CDR3nt: TGCGCCAGCCGCGATCAGGGGAGCACAGATACGCAGTATTTT

j_gene: TRBJ1-6
d_gene: TRBD1
v_gene: TRBV5-4
abundance: NA
CDR3aa: CASSQGQGEDSPLHF
CDR3nt: TGTGCCAGCAGCCAGGGACAGGGGGAAGATTCACCCCTCCACTTT

j_gene: TRBJ1-4
d_gene: NA
v_gene: TRBV7-2
abundance: NA
CDR3aa: CASSKGGGYTEKLFF
CDR3nt: TGTGCCAGCAGCAAGGGGGGAGGGTATACAGAAAAACTGTTTTTT